Shown below are 19 T cell receptor beta chains from a single sample sequenced in a study of cytomegalovirus exposure and HLA in healthy donors. The PCR used 60 Vbeta and 13 Jbeta primers. Profiling relied on immunoSEQ multiplex PCR, and the TCRdb table lists in-frame clones only, not all of them. This table has 150,000 to 200,000 clones, around 79% appearing once. The specimen sequenced was PBMCs. These receptor sequences come from a man aged 50-59 years in good health and CMV-seropositive.

This sequence joins TRBV7-2 and TRBJ1-1, with D hard to call. CDR1 is SGHTA, CDR2 FQGNSA, per germline. The CDR3 is made up of 14 amino acids. V was shortened by 3 bases and J by 6 bases, with 14 bases between the two germline ends. This CDR3 reads CASSFPEGLAEAFF. The CDR3 nucleotides are TGTGCCAGCAGCTTCCCGGAGGGTCTCGCTGAAGCTTTCTTT. The full variable domain, its missing parts supplied by reference TRBV7-2 and TRBJ1-1, is GAGVSQSPSNKVTEKGKDVELRCDPISGHTALYWYRQSLGQGLEFLIYFQGNSAPDKSGLPSDRFSAERTGGSVSTLTIQRTQQEDSAVYLCASSFPEGLAEAFFGQGTRLTVV.

This chain links TRBV19 with TRBJ2-7; 10 nucleotides match TRBD1. After removal of 5 bases from V and 2 bases from J, the junction contained 3 bases not matched to a gene. This CDR3 has 14 amino acids. CDR1 and CDR2 (germline): LNHDA, SQIVND (reference sequence). CDR3 nucleotide sequence: TGTGCCAGTAGTCAAGGACAGGGGGCCTACGAGCAGTACTTC. This gives the protein CASSQGQGAYEQYF.

The chain is built from TRBV19 and TRBJ1-1, with TRBD1 matching over 12 bases. V lost 6 bases to trimming and J lost 0 bases; unmatched junction nucleotides: 5. There are 16 residues in the CDR3. Per the germline V gene, CDR1 is LNHDA and CDR2 is SQIVND (reference sequence). CDR3 amino acids: CASSGTGGVMNTEAFF. CDR3 nucleotides: TGTGCCAGTAGCGGGACAGGGGGCGTGATGAACACTGAAGCTTTCTTT. Complete variable domain (other parts from reference TRBV19 and TRBJ1-1): DGGITQSPKYLFRKEGQNVTLSCEQNLNHDAMYWYRQDPGQGLRLIYYSQIVNDFQKGDIAEGYSVSREKKESFPLTVTSAQKNPTAFYLCASSGTGGVMNTEAFFGQGTRLTVV.

The rearrangement uses TRBV6-5 and TRBJ1-5; 9 bases agree with TRBD1. V lost 5 bases, J lost 5 bases, and 1 base stayed unmatched. Germline V gene sequence: CDR1 MNHEY, CDR2 SVGAGI. The CDR3 covers 13 residues. In DNA, the CDR3 is TGTGCCAGCAGTCGACAGGGGGATCAGCCCCAGCATTTT. It is translated as CASSRQGDQPQHF.

V and J are TRBV7-2 and TRBJ2-4; tentative D call: TRBD2 (6 bases). With 5 bases removed from V and 0 bases from J, the gap between germline ends came to 14 bases. The CDR3 consists of 16 residues. The germline CDR1 and CDR2 sequences are SGHTA and FQGNSA. In DNA form, the CDR3 reads TGTGCCAGCAGCGCGGGACTGTCCCTAGCCAAAAACATTCAGTACTTC. Translated: CASSAGLSLAKNIQYF.

V gene TRBV20-1 combines with J gene TRBJ1-1, with a possible D match to TRBD1 (5 bases). The CDR3 runs to 11 residues. Per the germline V gene, CDR1 is DFQATT and CDR2 is SNEGSKA (reference sequence). In nucleotides, the CDR3 is TGCAGAGGACTTGGGGGGACTGAAGCTTTCTTT. Translating it yields CRGLGGTEAFF.

DNA for the CDR3: TGTGCCAGCAGCCAAGATGAAGGGGCTCACTATGGCTACACCTTC. Translated: CASSQDEGAHYGYTF. This chain joins TRBV4-2 and TRBJ1-2; perhaps TRBD1 as D (5 bases). V was pared by 0 bases and J by 3 bases, with 11 bases between. The CDR3 is 15 residues long. The germline V gene has CDR1 LGHNA and CDR2 YNFKEQ.

V is TRBV6-6 and J is TRBJ1-2; no reliable D call. The germline CDR1 and CDR2 sequences are MNHNY and SVGAGI (reference sequence). The germline V and J ends were trimmed by 2 bases and 8 bases, with 6 bases remaining between them. The CDR3 covers 11 residues. The DNA for the CDR3 is TGTGCCAGCAGTTACGAACAAGGCTACACCTTC. This codes for CASSYEQGYTF.

Regarding this clone: This sample also contains other DNA sequences that code for the same CDR3. The chain joins TRBV28 to TRBJ1-1, with TRBD1 matching 8 bases. V shed 5 bases, J shed 0 bases, and the junction held 8 bases outside the gene matches. The germline CDR1 and CDR2 sequences are MDHEN and SYDVKM. The CDR3 has 16 amino acids. The CDR3 nucleotides read TGTGCCAGCAGTCCTGGGCAGGGGGCACTGAACACTGAAGCTTTCTTT. Its translation: CASSPGQGALNTEAFF.

This rearrangement joins TRBV7-3 to TRBJ2-5; D remains ambiguous. The CDR3 sequence is 13 residues long. V lost 3 bases to trimming and J lost 4 bases, with 9 bases between them. CDR1 is SGHTA and CDR2 is FQGTGA in the germline V gene. DNA for the CDR3: TGTGCCAGCAGCTTTCAGGTCGGAGAGACCCAGTACTTC. It specifies CASSFQVGETQYF.

CDR3 nucleotide sequence: TGTGCCAGCTCACGGTCCAACGGACAGGGGATCGGCTACGAGCAGTACGTC. Encoded protein: CASSRSNGQGIGYEQYV. The chain uses TRBV18 and TRBJ2-7, with 9 nucleotides matching TRBD1. CDR1 KGHSH and CDR2 LQKENI come from the germline V gene. The V and J ends lost 4 bases and 3 bases, in that order; junction bases with no gene match: 13. The length of the CDR3 is 17 residues.

V and J are TRBV6-5 and TRBJ2-7; 9 nucleotides align to TRBD1. Germline-derived CDR1 and CDR2 are MNHEY and SVGAGI. CDR3 size: 16 residues. The V segment lost 4 bases and the J segment 0 bases; nucleotides outside the gene matches: 7. The CDR3 bases are TGTGCCAGCAGTTCGCGGACAGGGGAAGGCTCCTACGAGCAGTACTTC. Translating it yields CASSSRTGEGSYEQYF.

This chain joins TRBV7-9 and TRBJ1-5; D possibly corresponds to TRBD1 (6 bases). Germline V gene sequence: CDR1 SEHNR, CDR2 FQNEAQ (reference sequence). The CDR3 spans 15 residues. V was cut by 5 bases and J by 4 bases, with 15 bases left in between. CDR3 DNA: TGTGCCAGCAGCCCAGGGGTGGGGCGAAATCAGCCCCAGCATTTT. Encoded protein: CASSPGVGRNQPQHF.

V gene TRBV28 combines with J gene TRBJ2-1; 9 nucleotides match TRBD2. The length of the CDR3 is 17 residues. Germline CDR1 and CDR2: MDHEN and SYDVKM. The ends lost 4 bases at V and 0 bases at J; junction bases unmatched: 7. CDR3 residues: CASSSLLAGSSYNEQFF. The CDR3 coding sequence is TGTGCCAGCAGTTCGCTCCTAGCGGGGAGCTCCTACAATGAGCAGTTCTTC.

The chain employs TRBV19 and TRBJ2-3; TRBD2 agrees at 11 bases. Germline V gives CDR1 LNHDA, CDR2 SQIVND (reference sequence). Losses at the gene ends were 6 bases for V and 6 bases for J; bases not matched to a gene: 5. The CDR3 totals 14 residues. CDR3 DNA sequence: TGTGCCAGTAGGTCTAGCGGGGGGAGGGATACGCAGTATTTT. Translating it yields CASRSSGGRDTQYF.

The V gene is TRBV5-1, the J gene TRBJ2-2; tentatively, D is TRBD1 (6 bases). Trimming left V 1 base short and J 5 bases short, with 12 bases between. The CDR3 is 15 residues long. Germline-derived CDR1 and CDR2 are SGHRS and YFSETQ. For the CDR3, the DNA is TGCGCCAGCAGCTTGAGCAGGGGAAGTACCGGGGAGCTGTTTTTT. Amino acid sequence: CASSLSRGSTGELFF.

The chain links TRBV27 to TRBJ1-6; no reliable D call. The V and J ends lost 3 bases and 0 bases respectively, with 3 bases between them. Germline values: CDR1 MNHEY, CDR2 SMNVEV (reference sequence). The CDR3 is made up of 14 amino acids. CDR3 in DNA: TGTGCCAGCAGTTTTAGCTCCTATAATTCACCCCTCCACTTT. It yields the protein CASSFSSYNSPLHF.

Only a few counts were recorded for this clone. The CDR3 reads CASSSSGTGVRGEKLFF. CDR3 nucleotides: TGCGCCAGCAGCTCCTCCGGGACAGGGGTTCGGGGGGAAAAACTGTTTTTT. The chain couples TRBV5-1 to TRBJ1-4; 10 bases agree with TRBD1. Germline V gene sequence: CDR1 SGHRS, CDR2 YFSETQ. After removal of 3 bases from V and 8 bases from J, the junction contained 13 bases not matched to a gene. CDR3 length: 17 amino acids.

The rearrangement links TRBV7-9 to TRBJ2-5, with D tentatively TRBD1 (6 bases). This CDR3 is built from 15 residues. Germline V gene lookup returns CDR1 SEHNR and CDR2 FQNEAQ (reference sequence). Trimming cost V 0 bases and J 0 bases, with 8 bases left between them. CDR3 region: CASSLAGQNQETQYF. Written as DNA, the CDR3 is TGTGCCAGCAGCTTAGCGGGACAAAACCAAGAGACCCAGTACTTC.